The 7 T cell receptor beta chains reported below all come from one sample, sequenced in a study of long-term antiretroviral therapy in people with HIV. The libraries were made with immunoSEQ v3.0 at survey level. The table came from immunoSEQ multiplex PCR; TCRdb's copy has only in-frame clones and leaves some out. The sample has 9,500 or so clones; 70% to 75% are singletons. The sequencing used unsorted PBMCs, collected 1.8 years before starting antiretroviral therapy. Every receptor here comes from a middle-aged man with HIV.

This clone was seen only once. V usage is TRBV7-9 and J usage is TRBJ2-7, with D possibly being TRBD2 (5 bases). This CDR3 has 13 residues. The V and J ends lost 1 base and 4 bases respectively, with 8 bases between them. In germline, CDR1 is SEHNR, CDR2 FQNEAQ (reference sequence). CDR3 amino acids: CASSLVAGYEQYF. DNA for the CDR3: TGTGCCAGCAGCTTAGTGGCGGGTTACGAGCAGTACTTC.

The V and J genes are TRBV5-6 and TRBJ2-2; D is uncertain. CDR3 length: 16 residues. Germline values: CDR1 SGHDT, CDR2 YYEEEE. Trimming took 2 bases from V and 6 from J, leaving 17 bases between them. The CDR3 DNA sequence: TGTGCCAGCAGCTTAGGCGACAAGGAATTCCCCGGGGAGCTGTTTTTT. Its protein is CASSLGDKEFPGELFF.

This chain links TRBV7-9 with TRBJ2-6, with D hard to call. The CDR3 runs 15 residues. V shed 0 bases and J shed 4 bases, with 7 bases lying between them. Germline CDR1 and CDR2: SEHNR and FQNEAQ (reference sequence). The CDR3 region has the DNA TGTGCCAGCAGCTTAGCGCTGGGGGGGGCCAACGTCCTGACTTTC. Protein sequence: CASSLALGGANVLTF.

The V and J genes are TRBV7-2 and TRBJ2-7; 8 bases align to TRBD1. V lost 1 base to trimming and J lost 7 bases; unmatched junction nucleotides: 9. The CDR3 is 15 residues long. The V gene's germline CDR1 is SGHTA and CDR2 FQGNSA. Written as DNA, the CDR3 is TGTGCCAGCAGCTTAGTCGCGACAGGGGTAGGGGAGCAGTACTTC. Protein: CASSLVATGVGEQYF. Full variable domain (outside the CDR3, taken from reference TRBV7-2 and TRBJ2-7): GAGVSQSPSNKVTEKGKDVELRCDPISGHTALYWYRQSLGQGLEFLIYFQGNSAPDKSGLPSDRFSAERTGGSVSTLTIQRTQQEDSAVYLCASSLVATGVGEQYFGPGTRLTVT.

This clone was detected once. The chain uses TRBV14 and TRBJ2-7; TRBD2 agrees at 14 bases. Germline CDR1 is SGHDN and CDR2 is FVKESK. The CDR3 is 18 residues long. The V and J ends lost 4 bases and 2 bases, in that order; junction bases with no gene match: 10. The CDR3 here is CASSPSRLAGGPPYEQYF. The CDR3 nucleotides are TGTGCCAGCAGCCCCTCCAGACTAGCGGGGGGGCCCCCCTACGAGCAGTACTTC.

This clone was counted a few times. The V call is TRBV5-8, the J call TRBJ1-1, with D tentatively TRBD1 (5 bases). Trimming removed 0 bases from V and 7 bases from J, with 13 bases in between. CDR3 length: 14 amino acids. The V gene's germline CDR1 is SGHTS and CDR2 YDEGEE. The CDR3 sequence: CASSLELGEDEAFF. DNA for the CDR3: TGTGCCAGCAGCTTGGAGCTAGGGGAGGATGAAGCTTTCTTT.

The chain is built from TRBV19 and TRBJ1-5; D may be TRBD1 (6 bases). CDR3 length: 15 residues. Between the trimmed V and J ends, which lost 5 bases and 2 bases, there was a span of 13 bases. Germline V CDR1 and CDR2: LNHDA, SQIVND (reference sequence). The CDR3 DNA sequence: TGTGCCAGTAGTTCACGACAGGTTCGCAATCAGCCCCAGCATTTT. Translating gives CASSSRQVRNQPQHF.